The rows below give T cell receptor beta chains drawn from one sample of a study of a mutant IDH1 vaccine in newly diagnosed glioma. Method: immunoSEQ multiplex PCR; TCRdb's copy keeps in-frame clones and lacks some. The sample records about 86,000 clones, around 85% being singletons. The antigens these receptors bind are not known. The input for sequencing was PBMCs, taken from a glioma patient whose treatment included an IDH1 peptide vaccine. These receptor sequences come from a man under 40 with glioma. Some clones in this sample may be carry-over from other donors' samples. CDR3s include the opening cysteine and the closing phenylalanine or tryptophan. The order of the fields is CDR3 length, V gene, J gene, clone size, D gene, CDR3 protein, CDR3 DNA. D genes are given only for firm matches. Clone size appears in some rows only: once, few, many, or a class for an expanded clone.

CDR3 length: 13; V gene: TRBV7-2; J gene: TRBJ1-3; clone size: NA; D gene: NA; CDR3 protein: CASSLAGEYTIYF; CDR3 DNA: TGTGCCAGCAGCTTAGCGGGGGAGTACACCATATATTTT
CDR3 length: 15; V gene: TRBV7-3; J gene: TRBJ2-7; clone size: once; D gene: NA; CDR3 protein: CASSITSGGAYEQYF; CDR3 DNA: TGTGCCAGCAGCATCACCTCTGGAGGGGCCTACGAGCAGTACTTC
CDR3 length: 14; V gene: TRBV30; J gene: TRBJ1-2; clone size: NA; D gene: TRBD1; CDR3 protein: CACSRQGEGYGYTF; CDR3 DNA: TGTGCCTGCTCTCGACAGGGGGAGGGCTATGGCTACACCTTC
CDR3 length: 14; V gene: TRBV7-2; J gene: TRBJ1-2; clone size: NA; D gene: NA; CDR3 protein: CASSLEGINYGYTF; CDR3 DNA: TGTGCCAGCAGCTTAGAGGGGATCAACTATGGCTACACCTTC
CDR3 length: 16; V gene: TRBV11-2; J gene: TRBJ2-5; clone size: NA; D gene: TRBD2; CDR3 protein: CASSPPRGGEGETQYF; CDR3 DNA: TGTGCCAGCAGCCCACCCCGGGGGGGTGAGGGGGAGACCCAGTACTTC
CDR3 length: 15; V gene: TRBV7-3; J gene: TRBJ1-6; clone size: NA; D gene: NA; CDR3 protein: CASSLRGGTNSPLHF; CDR3 DNA: TGTGCCAGCAGCTTACGCGGCGGGACAAATTCACCCCTCCACTTT
CDR3 length: 14; V gene: TRBV27; J gene: TRBJ1-1; clone size: NA; D gene: NA; CDR3 protein: CASSLRGGNTEAFF; CDR3 DNA: TGTGCCAGCAGTTTACGGGGGGGGAACACTGAAGCTTTCTTT
CDR3 length: 16; V gene: TRBV5-1; J gene: TRBJ1-2; clone size: NA; D gene: TRBD1; CDR3 protein: CASSLAGDRGHYGYTF; CDR3 DNA: TGCGCCAGCAGCTTGGCCGGTGACAGGGGGCACTATGGCTACACCTTC
CDR3 length: 15; V gene: TRBV2; J gene: TRBJ2-7; clone size: NA; D gene: TRBD2; CDR3 protein: CASRDGLAVTYEQYF; CDR3 DNA: TGTGCCAGCAGAGACGGACTAGCGGTTACCTACGAGCAGTACTTC
CDR3 length: 15; V gene: TRBV10-3; J gene: TRBJ2-1; clone size: NA; D gene: NA; CDR3 protein: CAIAPWGQTGNEQFF; CDR3 DNA: TGTGCCATCGCCCCATGGGGACAAACCGGCAATGAGCAGTTCTTC
CDR3 length: 13; V gene: TRBV11-3; J gene: TRBJ2-2; clone size: NA; D gene: NA; CDR3 protein: CASSFKLAGELFF; CDR3 DNA: TGTGCCAGCAGCTTTAAATTGGCCGGGGAGCTGTTTTTT
CDR3 length: 14; V gene: TRBV5-6; J gene: TRBJ2-3; clone size: NA; D gene: TRBD2; CDR3 protein: CATGLAGPWDTQYF; CDR3 DNA: TGTGCCACAGGACTAGCGGGACCTTGGGATACGCAGTATTTT
CDR3 length: 15; V gene: TRBV6-6; J gene: TRBJ2-7; clone size: once; D gene: NA; CDR3 protein: CASSYSKAGSYEQYF; CDR3 DNA: TGTGCCAGCAGTTACTCTAAGGCAGGTTCCTACGAGCAGTACTTC
CDR3 length: 16; V gene: TRBV7-9; J gene: TRBJ2-5; clone size: NA; D gene: TRBD2; CDR3 protein: CASSSSGLAGGQTQYF; CDR3 DNA: TGTGCCAGCAGCTCCTCCGGACTAGCGGGAGGGCAGACCCAGTACTTC
CDR3 length: 14; V gene: TRBV7-2; J gene: TRBJ2-7; clone size: NA; D gene: NA; CDR3 protein: CASSPRQTSSEQYF; CDR3 DNA: TGTGCCAGCAGCCCAAGGCAAACTAGTTCCGAGCAGTACTTC
CDR3 length: 17; V gene: TRBV5-1; J gene: TRBJ2-1; clone size: once; D gene: NA; CDR3 protein: CASSLGPPSAGYNEQFF; CDR3 DNA: TGCGCCAGCAGCTTGGGCCCCCCCAGCGCCGGTTACAATGAGCAGTTCTTC
CDR3 length: 11; V gene: TRBV5-6; J gene: TRBJ2-5; clone size: NA; D gene: NA; CDR3 protein: CASSWGETQYF; CDR3 DNA: TGTGCCAGCTCATGGGGAGAGACCCAGTACTTC
CDR3 length: 16; V gene: TRBV6-6; J gene: TRBJ1-1; clone size: NA; D gene: NA; CDR3 protein: CASSYSGFKGETEAFF; CDR3 DNA: TGTGCCAGCAGTTACTCCGGGTTTAAGGGGGAGACTGAAGCTTTCTTT
CDR3 length: 15; V gene: TRBV28; J gene: TRBJ2-1; clone size: NA; D gene: TRBD1; CDR3 protein: CASSKQGAVRNEQFF; CDR3 DNA: TGTGCCAGCAGCAAACAGGGGGCGGTCCGCAATGAGCAGTTCTTC
CDR3 length: 12; V gene: TRBV2; J gene: TRBJ2-1; clone size: NA; D gene: TRBD2; CDR3 protein: CASGLAYNEQFF; CDR3 DNA: TGTGCCAGTGGACTAGCCTACAATGAGCAGTTCTTC
CDR3 length: 15; V gene: TRBV2; J gene: TRBJ1-6; clone size: NA; D gene: TRBD1; CDR3 protein: CASSRFGQGNSPLHF; CDR3 DNA: TGTGCCAGCAGCCGTTTTGGACAGGGAAATTCACCCCTCCACTTT
CDR3 length: 16; V gene: TRBV9; J gene: TRBJ2-3; clone size: few; D gene: NA; CDR3 protein: CASSAGVPSSTDTQYF; CDR3 DNA: TGTGCCAGCAGCGCGGGGGTTCCCTCGAGCACAGATACGCAGTATTTT
CDR3 length: 15; V gene: TRBV28; J gene: TRBJ2-1; clone size: NA; D gene: TRBD2; CDR3 protein: CASSFYQRGGHEQFF; CDR3 DNA: TGTGCCAGCAGTTTTTATCAGCGGGGGGGCCATGAGCAGTTCTTC
CDR3 length: 14; V gene: TRBV7-9; J gene: TRBJ1-1; clone size: few; D gene: NA; CDR3 protein: CASSLRASGDEAFF; CDR3 DNA: TGTGCCAGCAGCTTAAGGGCATCAGGCGATGAAGCTTTCTTT
CDR3 length: 14; V gene: TRBV7-2; J gene: TRBJ2-5; clone size: once; D gene: TRBD2; CDR3 protein: CASSLGAGEETQYF; CDR3 DNA: TGTGCCAGCAGCTTAGGTGCGGGGGAAGAGACCCAGTACTTC
CDR3 length: 13; V gene: TRBV5-6; J gene: TRBJ1-2; clone size: NA; D gene: NA; CDR3 protein: CASSVGQLYGYTF; CDR3 DNA: TGTGCCAGCAGCGTTGGACAGCTCTATGGCTACACCTTC
CDR3 length: 15; V gene: TRBV29-1; J gene: TRBJ2-1; clone size: NA; D gene: NA; CDR3 protein: CSAWGVSNSDNEQFF; CDR3 DNA: TGCAGCGCCTGGGGGGTGAGCAATTCCGACAATGAGCAGTTCTTC
CDR3 length: 15; V gene: TRBV10-3; J gene: TRBJ2-1; clone size: NA; D gene: NA; CDR3 protein: CAISESGGKRNEQFF; CDR3 DNA: TGTGCCATCAGTGAGTCTGGCGGGAAGCGCAATGAGCAGTTCTTC
CDR3 length: 13; V gene: TRBV19; J gene: TRBJ1-1; clone size: few; D gene: TRBD1; CDR3 protein: CASSIEGQPEAFF; CDR3 DNA: TGTGCCAGTAGTATAGAGGGACAGCCTGAAGCTTTCTTT
CDR3 length: 12; V gene: TRBV29-1; J gene: TRBJ2-7; clone size: NA; D gene: NA; CDR3 protein: CSVEDGRGEQYF; CDR3 DNA: TGCAGCGTTGAAGATGGCAGGGGCGAGCAGTACTTC
CDR3 length: 15; V gene: TRBV7-9; J gene: TRBJ2-2; clone size: NA; D gene: NA; CDR3 protein: CASSLTGDNTGELFF; CDR3 DNA: TGTGCCAGCAGCTTAACCGGGGATAACACCGGGGAGCTGTTTTTT
CDR3 length: 12; V gene: TRBV6-5; J gene: TRBJ2-7; clone size: NA; D gene: NA; CDR3 protein: CASSRTDYEQYF; CDR3 DNA: TGTGCCAGCAGTCGGACAGATTACGAGCAGTACTTC
CDR3 length: 14; V gene: TRBV2; J gene: TRBJ1-5; clone size: NA; D gene: NA; CDR3 protein: CASSEDGNNQPQHF; CDR3 DNA: TGTGCCAGCAGTGAGGACGGGAACAATCAGCCCCAGCATTTT
CDR3 length: 14; V gene: TRBV11-3; J gene: TRBJ2-3; clone size: NA; D gene: TRBD2; CDR3 protein: CASFQRGSTDTQYF; CDR3 DNA: TGTGCCAGTTTTCAGCGGGGGAGCACAGATACGCAGTATTTT
CDR3 length: 14; V gene: TRBV30; J gene: TRBJ2-7; clone size: NA; D gene: NA; CDR3 protein: CAWSPGTRMYEQYF; CDR3 DNA: TGTGCCTGGAGCCCCGGGACACGGATGTACGAGCAGTACTTC
CDR3 length: 15; V gene: TRBV28; J gene: TRBJ1-2; clone size: NA; D gene: NA; CDR3 protein: CASIVRGGLNDGYTF; CDR3 DNA: TGTGCCAGCATCGTGAGGGGGGGACTCAACGATGGCTACACCTTC
CDR3 length: 13; V gene: TRBV28; J gene: TRBJ1-4; clone size: NA; D gene: TRBD1; CDR3 protein: CASSWTGERKLFF; CDR3 DNA: TGTGCCAGCAGTTGGACAGGGGAAAGGAAACTGTTTTTT
CDR3 length: 18; V gene: TRBV7-9; J gene: TRBJ2-3; clone size: NA; D gene: TRBD2; CDR3 protein: CASSDSGLAGYGTDTQYF; CDR3 DNA: TGTGCCAGCAGCGATAGTGGGCTAGCGGGGTATGGGACAGATACGCAGTATTTT